A single sample is the source of the 23 T cell receptor beta chains below, sequenced in a study of shared clonotypes between healthy human individuals. Method: immunoSEQ multiplex PCR; TCRdb's copy keeps in-frame clones and lacks some. The top ten clones hold approximately 0.3% of a sample with 550,000 to 600,000 clones, 95% to 98% of them seen once. Naive CD8 cells lacked CD45RO and underwent positive selection for CCR7, leaving out terminally differentiated effector memory CD45RA+ cells. The material sequenced was naive CD8+ T cells sorted from blood. These receptors were collected from a man aged 25 to 40 in good health.

J is TRBJ1-1 and V is TRBV29-1; 8 bases are a match to TRBD1. This CDR3 region has 14 residues. The V segment lost 1 base and the J segment 1 base; nucleotides outside the gene matches: 2. The germline gives CDR1 SQVTM, CDR2 ANQGSEA. The CDR3 bases are TGCAGCGTTGAAGTAGGACAGGGGAACACTGAAGCTTTCTTT. This encodes CSVEVGQGNTEAFF.

The V and J genes are TRBV11-2 and TRBJ2-7, with 7 positions matching TRBD2. Germline CDR1 SGHAT, CDR2 FQNNGV. The CDR3 totals 14 residues. J was trimmed by 2 bases and V by 4 bases; bases with no gene match: 5. The CDR3 loop is CASSSEAGPYEQYF. CDR3 nucleotide sequence: TGTGCCAGCAGCTCGGAAGCGGGACCCTACGAGCAGTACTTC. Based on the CDR3 plus reference TRBV11-2 and TRBJ2-7, the full variable domain is EAGVAQSPRYKIIEKRQSVAFWCNPISGHATLYWYQQILGQGPKLLIQFQNNGVVDDSQLPKDRFSAERLKGVDSTLKIQPAKLEDSAVYLCASSSEAGPYEQYFGPGTRLTVT.

The rearrangement uses TRBV15 and TRBJ2-4; TRBD2 might be the D (6 bases). CDR3 length: 14 residues. V was shortened by 0 bases and J by 4 bases, with 7 bases between the two germline ends. Germline V gene lookup returns CDR1 LNHNV and CDR2 YYDKDF (reference sequence). For the CDR3, the DNA is TGTGCCACCAGCAGAGATGGGGGGAAAAACATTCAGTACTTC. Translated, it gives CATSRDGGKNIQYF.

This chain joins TRBV5-1 and TRBJ2-7, with D unresolved. Germline CDR1 and CDR2: SGHRS and YFSETQ. V shed 7 bases and J shed 7 bases, with 21 bases lying between them. The CDR3 runs 14 residues. The CDR3 DNA sequence: TGCGCCAGCCGTTACCCGGGCCCTGGTGGGGAGCAGTACTTC. Its translation: CASRYPGPGGEQYF. Combining the CDR3 with reference TRBV5-1 and TRBJ2-7 gives the whole variable domain KAGVTQTPRYLIKTRGQQVTLSCSPISGHRSVSWYQQTPGQGLQFLFEYFSETQRNKGNFPGRFSGRQFSNSRSEMNVSTLELGDSALYLCASRYPGPGGEQYFGPGTRLTVT.

This CDR3 reads CASNQGADTQYF. CDR3 sequence (DNA): TGTGCCAGTAATCAGGGGGCAGATACGCAGTATTTT. The chain carries TRBV19 and TRBJ2-3; 7 positions agree with TRBD1. Germline loops: CDR1 LNHDA, CDR2 SQIVND (reference sequence). The CDR3 has 12 residues. The V segment lost 7 bases and the J segment 4 bases; nucleotides outside the gene matches: 2.

The rearrangement links TRBV2 to TRBJ2-5; no clear D. Per the germline V gene, CDR1 is SNHLY and CDR2 is FYNNEI. V lost 8 bases and J 4 bases, leaving 11 bases between the germline ends. CDR3 length: 12 amino acids. CDR3 protein: CASPTGPETQYF. The CDR3 coding sequence is TGTGCCAGCCCGACCGGGCCAGAGACCCAGTACTTC.

This rearrangement joins TRBV7-2 to TRBJ2-5; a possible D gene is TRBD1 (6 bases). The V end lost 5 bases, the J end lost 5 bases, and 15 bases lay between the germline ends. Germline CDR1 and CDR2: SGHTA and FQGNSA. The CDR3 covers 14 residues. CDR3 sequence reads: CASSLTGNGETQYF. In DNA, the CDR3 is TGTGCCAGCAGCCTCACAGGGAATGGGGAGACCCAGTACTTC.

The chain is built from TRBV11-3 and TRBJ2-1; 7 nucleotides line up with TRBD2. With V trimmed by 5 bases and J by 0 bases, 7 bases remained unmatched. In germline, CDR1 is SGHNT, CDR2 YENEEA. The CDR3 has 16 amino acids. The CDR3 DNA sequence: TGTGCCAGCAGCCCGGAGCGGGAAAGCTCCTACAATGAGCAGTTCTTC. Amino acids: CASSPERESSYNEQFF.

The V gene is TRBV7-9, the J gene TRBJ2-1; TRBD1 is a possible D gene (5 bases). From germline, CDR1 is SEHNR and CDR2 FQNEAQ (reference sequence). Trimming removed 8 bases from V and 5 bases from J, with 19 bases in between. The CDR3 is 15 amino acids. CDR3 DNA sequence: TGTGCCAGCTTCAATACAAGGGGTCCTGACAATGAGCAGTTCTTC. Residues: CASFNTRGPDNEQFF.

This chain links TRBV28 with TRBJ2-7; D may match TRBD1 or TRBD2 (5 bases each). This CDR3 is 13 amino acids long. In germline, CDR1 is MDHEN, CDR2 SYDVKM. The V end was cut by 10 bases, the J end by 2 bases, with 15 bases between. CDR3 protein: CAIGTALAYEQYF. CDR3 in DNA: TGTGCCATCGGGACCGCACTTGCCTACGAGCAGTACTTC. Using reference TRBV28 and TRBJ2-7 for the parts outside the CDR3, the full variable domain is DVKVTQSSRYLVKRTGEKVFLECVQDMDHENMFWYRQDPGLGLRLIYFSYDVKMKEKGDIPEGYSVSREKKERFSLILESASTNQTSMYLCAIGTALAYEQYFGPGTRLTVT.

The chain recombines TRBV28 with TRBJ2-7; D unclear. V was clipped by 5 bases and J by 3 bases, with 23 bases between them. This CDR3 is 17 amino acids long. The germline V gene encodes CDR1 MDHEN and CDR2 SYDVKM. The CDR3 reads CASSPNSWTEPGYEQYF. The CDR3 nucleotides are TGTGCCAGCAGTCCCAATTCTTGGACGGAGCCTGGCTACGAGCAGTACTTC.

This sequence joins TRBV7-2 and TRBJ2-1; D gene ambiguous. V lost 3 bases to trimming and J lost 8 bases, with 8 bases between them. The CDR3 totals 12 residues. CDR1 and CDR2 (germline): SGHTA, FQGNSA. The CDR3 is CASSFRVDEQFF. The CDR3 nucleotides read TGTGCCAGCAGCTTTCGTGTAGATGAGCAGTTCTTC.

The CDR3 DNA is TGTGCCAGCAGCCAAGTCGCGGGAGGGCCTCATTGGAACACCGGGGAGCTGTTTTTT. This encodes CASSQVAGGPHWNTGELFF. The chain uses TRBV14 and TRBJ2-2, with 9 bases identical to TRBD2. The CDR3 contains 19 residues. The V and J ends lost 1 base and 1 base, in that order; junction bases with no gene match: 10. Germline CDR1 SGHDN, CDR2 FVKESK.

CDR3 loop: CASSATSGSLHEQYF. In nucleotides, the CDR3 is TGTGCCAGCAGCGCGACTAGCGGGAGCCTCCACGAGCAGTACTTC. The chain joins TRBV7-6 to TRBJ2-7; the match to TRBD2 covers 12 bases. Germline assignment: CDR1 SGHVS and CDR2 FNYEAQ. The CDR3 consists of 15 residues. With V trimmed by 5 bases and J by 5 bases, 7 bases remained unmatched.

The chain joins TRBV27 to TRBJ2-2; D call uncertain. Trimming left V 2 bases short and J 7 bases short, with 5 bases between. The CDR3 has 12 residues. Germline CDR1 reads MNHEY; CDR2 reads SMNVEV (reference sequence). The CDR3: CASSLLLGELFF. CDR3 nucleotide sequence: TGTGCCAGCAGTTTACTCCTCGGGGAGCTGTTTTTT.

CDR3 loop: CASTNPSGRDNEQFF. The CDR3 DNA reads as TGTGCCAGCACCAACCCCAGCGGGAGGGACAATGAGCAGTTCTTC. This chain connects TRBV7-9 to TRBJ2-1; TRBD2 agrees at 10 bases. Per germline, CDR1 SEHNR and CDR2 FQNEAQ (reference sequence). The CDR3 sequence is 15 residues long. Germline trimming cut 7 bases from V and 5 bases from J; bases unmatched to any gene: 8.

The chain combines TRBV28 with TRBJ2-3, with unresolved D. The germline V gene has CDR1 MDHEN and CDR2 SYDVKM. Deletions cut 8 bases from V and 0 bases from J, with 6 bases between. This CDR3 region has 12 residues. CDR3 bases: TGTGCCAGCGCCGGAAGCACAGATACGCAGTATTTT. Its protein product is CASAGSTDTQYF.

V gene TRBV21-1 combines with J gene TRBJ2-7; the D segment call TRBD1 is taken from the table without a DNA check. TRBV21-1 is given as a pseudogene. This CDR3 contains 17 residues. The CDR3 loop reads CASSKAGPPGETYEQYF. CDR3 sequence (DNA): TGTGCCAGCAGCAAAGCTGGTCCCCCAGGGGAGACCTACGAGCAGTACTTC.

This rearrangement joins TRBV9 to TRBJ2-7, with D possibly matching TRBD2 (5 bases). Germline V gene sequence: CDR1 SGDLS, CDR2 YYNGEE. This CDR3 region has 12 residues. Deletions cut 3 bases from V and 7 bases from J, with 11 bases between. The CDR3 protein is CASSANAGEQYF. CDR3 DNA sequence: TGTGCCAGCAGCGCCAACGCGGGTGAGCAGTACTTC. The full variable domain, rest sourced from reference TRBV9 and TRBJ2-7, is DSGVTQTPKHLITATGQRVTLRCSPRSGDLSVYWYQQSLDQGLQFLIQYYNGEERAKGNILERFSAQQFPDLHSELNLSSLELGDSALYFCASSANAGEQYFGPGTRLTVT.

J is TRBJ2-1 and V is TRBV14, with a weak D call TRBD1 (6 bases). In germline, CDR1 is SGHDN, CDR2 FVKESK. Trimming cost V 7 bases and J 7 bases, with 17 bases left between them. The CDR3 covers 14 residues. CDR3 nucleotide sequence: TGTGCCAGCACCCACACAGGGTATGGGAATGAGCAGTTCTTC. Translating gives CASTHTGYGNEQFF.

The gene calls are TRBV5-1 and TRBJ2-7, with 7 bases aligning to TRBD1. Unmatched junction bases numbered 11, after V lost 2 bases and J lost 3 bases. CDR3 length equals 16 residues. Germline V gene data show CDR1 as SGHRS and CDR2 as YFSETQ. The CDR3 loop reads CASSLRTGSQDYEQYF. CDR3 in DNA: TGCGCCAGCAGCTTAAGGACAGGAAGTCAGGACTACGAGCAGTACTTC. The complete variable domain, with remaining parts taken from reference TRBV5-1 and TRBJ2-7, reads KAGVTQTPRYLIKTRGQQVTLSCSPISGHRSVSWYQQTPGQGLQFLFEYFSETQRNKGNFPGRFSGRQFSNSRSEMNVSTLELGDSALYLCASSLRTGSQDYEQYFGPGTRLTVT.

The chain links TRBV19 to TRBJ1-1, with no clear D. Trimming cost V 0 bases and J 4 bases, with 9 bases left between them. Germline V gene lookup returns CDR1 LNHDA and CDR2 SQIVND (reference sequence). There are 14 residues in the CDR3. The CDR3 DNA reads TGTGCCAGTAGTATAGATCTTCGGGGCACTGAAGCTTTCTTT. Encoded protein: CASSIDLRGTEAFF.

The chain recombines TRBV7-9 with TRBJ2-7; D is unresolved. Deletions cut 5 bases from V and 1 base from J, with 9 bases between. The CDR3 is 13 residues long. Germline values: CDR1 SEHNR, CDR2 FQNEAQ (reference sequence). In DNA, the CDR3 is TGTGCCAGCAGCACCGACGGTTCCTACGAGCAGTACTTC. Its protein is CASSTDGSYEQYF.